The sequence of this T cell receptor beta chain was determined in a study of vaccination and CD4 T cells after COVID-19. About the research overall: Two doses of either BNT162b2 or mRNA-1273 vaccine went to participants. Blood was drawn a median roughly 66 days post second dose, range 14 to 241. Study-level points and caveats: The researchers studied relatively few convalescent patients and omitted early post-infection timepoints.

Regarding this clonotype: Its antigen is unknown.

Sample treatment: 10-day PBMC culture with coronavirus spike peptide pools or control peptides (ViraFEST assay). Once obtained from cultured CD4+ T cells, the DNA was sequenced using the Oncomine TCR Beta short-read assay. TCRdb passed the PCR reads through MiXCR, listing each CDR3 protein once. Of approximately 12,000 distinct CDR3 sequences listed, roughly 68% are singletons. The sequence was collected from a human donor who had recovered from COVID-19. Sequences were derived from CD4+ T cells from blood, cultured in vitro, sampled before SARS-CoV-2 vaccination.

CDR3 nucleotide sequence: TGCAGCGTGCATTCGGGGAGTGGCTACACCTTC. It translates to CSVHSGSGYTF. V usage is TRBV29-1 and J usage is TRBJ1-2; D is ambiguous. This CDR3 is 11 amino acids long. The germline V gene has CDR1 SQVTM and CDR2 ANQGSEA. V dropped 6 bases and J dropped 7 bases, with 12 bases sitting between them.